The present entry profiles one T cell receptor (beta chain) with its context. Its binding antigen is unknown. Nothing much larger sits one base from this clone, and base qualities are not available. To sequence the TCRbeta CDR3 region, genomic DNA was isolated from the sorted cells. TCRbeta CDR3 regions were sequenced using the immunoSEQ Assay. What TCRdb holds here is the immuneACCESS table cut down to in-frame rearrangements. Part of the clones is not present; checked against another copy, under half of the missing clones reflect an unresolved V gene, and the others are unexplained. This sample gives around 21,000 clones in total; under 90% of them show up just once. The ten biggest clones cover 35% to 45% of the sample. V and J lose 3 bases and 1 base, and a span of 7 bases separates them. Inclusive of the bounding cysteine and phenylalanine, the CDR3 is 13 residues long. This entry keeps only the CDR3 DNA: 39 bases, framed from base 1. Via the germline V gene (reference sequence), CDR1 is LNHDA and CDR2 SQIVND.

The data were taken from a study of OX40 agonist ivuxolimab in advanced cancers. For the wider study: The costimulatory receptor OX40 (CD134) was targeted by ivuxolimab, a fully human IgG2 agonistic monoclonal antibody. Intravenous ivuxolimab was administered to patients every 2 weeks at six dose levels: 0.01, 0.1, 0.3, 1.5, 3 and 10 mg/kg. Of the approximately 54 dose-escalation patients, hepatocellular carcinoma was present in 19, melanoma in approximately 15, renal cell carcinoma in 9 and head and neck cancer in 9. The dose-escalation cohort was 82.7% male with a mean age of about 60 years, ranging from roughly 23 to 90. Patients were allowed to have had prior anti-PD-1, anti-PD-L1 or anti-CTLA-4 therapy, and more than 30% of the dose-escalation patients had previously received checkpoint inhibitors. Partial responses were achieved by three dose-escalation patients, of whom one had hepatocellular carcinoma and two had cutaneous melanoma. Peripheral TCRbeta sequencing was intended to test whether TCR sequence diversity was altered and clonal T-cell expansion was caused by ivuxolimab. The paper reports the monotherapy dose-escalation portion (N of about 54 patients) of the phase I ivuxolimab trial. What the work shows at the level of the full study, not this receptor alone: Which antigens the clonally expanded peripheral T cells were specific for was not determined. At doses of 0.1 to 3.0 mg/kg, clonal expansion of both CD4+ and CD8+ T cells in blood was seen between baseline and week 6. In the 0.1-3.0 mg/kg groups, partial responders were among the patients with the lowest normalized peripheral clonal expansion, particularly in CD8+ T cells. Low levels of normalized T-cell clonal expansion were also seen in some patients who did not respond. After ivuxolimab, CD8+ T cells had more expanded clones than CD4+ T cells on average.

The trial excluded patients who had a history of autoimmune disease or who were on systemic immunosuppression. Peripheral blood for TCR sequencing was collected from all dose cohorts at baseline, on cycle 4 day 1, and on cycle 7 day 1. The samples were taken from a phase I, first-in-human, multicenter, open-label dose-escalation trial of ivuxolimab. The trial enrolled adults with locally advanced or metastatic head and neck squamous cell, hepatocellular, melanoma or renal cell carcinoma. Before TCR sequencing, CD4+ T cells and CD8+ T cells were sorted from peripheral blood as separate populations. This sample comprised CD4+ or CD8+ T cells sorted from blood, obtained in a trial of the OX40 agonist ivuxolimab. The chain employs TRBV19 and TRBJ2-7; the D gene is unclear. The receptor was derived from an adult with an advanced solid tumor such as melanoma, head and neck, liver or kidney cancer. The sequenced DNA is TGTGCCAGTAGTATTACGGGTTCCTACGAGCAGTACTTC. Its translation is CASSITGSYEQYF.